The 7 T cell receptor beta chains reported below all come from one sample, sequenced in a study of T-cell reconstitution after alpha-beta-depleted transplantation in children. During its preparation, the TCRbeta library received unique molecular identifiers. TCRdb reprocessed the PCR reads via MiXCR and lists one record per CDR3 protein. The table includes about 500,000 distinct CDR3 sequences, roughly 33% detected once. Sample: PBMCs from the stem cell graft donor, taken from the stem cell graft. The origin of the receptors is a human donor who donated a stem cell graft to a child with aplastic anemia.

This clonotype was recorded a few times. The V and J genes are TRBV7-8 and TRBJ2-7; 7 bases align to TRBD1. The CDR3 totals 13 residues. Germline V gene data show CDR1 as SGHVS and CDR2 as FQNEAQ. Unmatched junction bases numbered 3, after V lost 2 bases and J lost 5 bases. CDR3 coding DNA: TGTGCCAGCAGCTTAACAGGGGACCACGAGCAGTACGTC. Translation: CASSLTGDHEQYV.

This rearrangement joins TRBV11-1 to TRBJ2-4, with 11 bases that match TRBD2. Germline assignment: CDR1 SGHAT and CDR2 FQDESV (reference sequence). The CDR3 is made up of 19 amino acids. Trimming cost V 5 bases and J 0 bases; bases outside gene matches: 12. The CDR3 DNA is TGTGCCAGCAGCCAGACTAGCGGGAAAAGTCCTCTAGCCAAAAACATTCAGTACTTC. This gives the protein CASSQTSGKSPLAKNIQYF.

The sample holds a few counts of this clonotype. The chain uses TRBV7-9 and TRBJ1-2; 9 bases agree with TRBD1. The CDR3 runs to 16 residues. Germline V gives CDR1 SEHNR, CDR2 FQNEAQ (reference sequence). Trimming cost V 1 base and J 4 bases; bases outside gene matches: 7. As DNA, the CDR3 is TGTGCCAGCAGCTTAGTTGTCGGACAGGGGATCTATGGCTACACCTTC. It codes for CASSLVVGQGIYGYTF.

This clonotype has a handful of counts. J is TRBJ1-1 and V is TRBV18, with D unresolved. Germline V gene data show CDR1 as KGHSH and CDR2 as LQKENI. V dropped 2 bases and J dropped 2 bases, with 9 bases sitting between them. The CDR3 runs to 14 residues. CDR3 in amino acids: CASSPMTRNTEAFF. The CDR3 DNA sequence: TGTGCCAGCTCACCAATGACACGAAACACTGAAGCTTTCTTT.

This clonotype has just a few counts. For the CDR3, the DNA is TGTGCCAGCTCACCTGCAGGGGGCGAGCAGTACGTC. Amino acid sequence: CASSPAGGEQYV. The chain joins TRBV18 to TRBJ2-7; TRBD1 aligns across 7 bases. CDR3 size: 12 residues. Germline CDR1 is KGHSH and CDR2 is LQKENI. V was pared by 3 bases and J by 6 bases, with 2 bases of the junction left unmatched.

The V call is TRBV6-1, the J call TRBJ2-4; D gene uncertain. The length of the CDR3 is 12 residues. Trimming pared 3 bases from V and 5 bases from J, leaving 5 bases between. From germline, CDR1 is MNHNS and CDR2 SASEGT. The CDR3 here is CASSEVENIQYF. DNA of the CDR3: TGTGCCAGCAGTGAGGTAGAAAACATTCAGTACTTC.

The rearrangement joins TRBV5-1 to TRBJ2-1; D perhaps matches TRBD2 (5 bases). Trimming pared 0 bases from V and 3 bases from J, leaving 10 bases between. The germline V gene encodes CDR1 SGHRS and CDR2 YFSETQ. The CDR3 sequence is 15 residues long. For the CDR3, the DNA is TGCGCCAGCAGCTTGGCCGGGGAACGCTACAATGAGCAGTTCTTC. Its translation: CASSLAGERYNEQFF. The complete variable domain, with remaining parts taken from reference TRBV5-1 and TRBJ2-1, reads KAGVTQTPRYLIKTRGQQVTLSCSPISGHRSVSWYQQTPGQGLQFLFEYFSETQRNKGNFPGRFSGRQFSNSRSEMNVSTLELGDSALYLCASSLAGERYNEQFFGPGTRLTVL.